The sequence of this T cell receptor (beta chain) was determined in a study of siplizumab effects on memory and regulatory T cells. Study outcomes and limitations: Of the alloreactive clones, only a minor fraction mapped to unstimulated subsets. Siplizumab significantly decreased alloreactive sequences from unstimulated CD4+ memory cells.

The CDR3 length is 18 residues. The germline CDR1 and CDR2 sequences are SNHLY and FYNNEI. The junction had 16 bases not matched to a gene; V was cut back by 3 bases and J by 6 bases. Clones were sequenced by immunoSEQ multiplex PCR, and TCRdb holds only the in-frame ones, with some missing. Here the sample spans some 100,000 clones, more than 95% being singletons. Concerning this clone: Its antigen remains unidentified.

This clonotype originated in a human donor in good health. Sequenced: naive CD4+ T cells sorted from blood. The V call is TRBV2, the J call TRBJ2-7; 11 bases map to TRBD2. The CDR3 protein is CASSDRGLAGGLPGEQYF. In DNA form, the CDR3 reads TGTGCCAGCAGTGATCGGGGGCTAGCGGGAGGCCTACCTGGCGAGCAGTACTTC. Drawing the rest from reference TRBV2 and TRBJ2-7, the complete variable domain is EPEVTQTPSHQVTQMGQEVILRCVPISNHLYFYWYRQILGQKVEFLVSFYNNEISEKSEIFDDQFSVERPDGSNFTLKIRSTKLEDSAMYFCASSDRGLAGGLPGEQYFGPGTRLTVT.